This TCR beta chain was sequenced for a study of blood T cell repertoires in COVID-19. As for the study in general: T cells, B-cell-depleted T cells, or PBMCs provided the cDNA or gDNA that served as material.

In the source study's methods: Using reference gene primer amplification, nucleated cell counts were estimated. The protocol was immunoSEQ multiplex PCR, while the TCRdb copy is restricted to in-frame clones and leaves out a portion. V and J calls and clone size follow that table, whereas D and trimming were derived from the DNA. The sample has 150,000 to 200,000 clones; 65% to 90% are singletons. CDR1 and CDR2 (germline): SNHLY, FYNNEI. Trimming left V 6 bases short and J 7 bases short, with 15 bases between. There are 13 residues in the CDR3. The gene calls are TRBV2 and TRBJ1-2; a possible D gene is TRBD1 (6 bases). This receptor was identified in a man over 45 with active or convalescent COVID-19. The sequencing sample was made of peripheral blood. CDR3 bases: TGTGCCAGCAGAGTCGGGACAAGTATTGGCTACACCTTC. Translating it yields CASRVGTSIGYTF. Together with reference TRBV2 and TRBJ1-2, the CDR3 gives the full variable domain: EPEVTQTPSHQVTQMGQEVILRCVPISNHLYFYWYRQILGQKVEFLVSFYNNEISEKSEIFDDQFSVERPDGSNFTLKIRSTKLEDSAMYFCASRVGTSIGYTFGSGTRLTVV.